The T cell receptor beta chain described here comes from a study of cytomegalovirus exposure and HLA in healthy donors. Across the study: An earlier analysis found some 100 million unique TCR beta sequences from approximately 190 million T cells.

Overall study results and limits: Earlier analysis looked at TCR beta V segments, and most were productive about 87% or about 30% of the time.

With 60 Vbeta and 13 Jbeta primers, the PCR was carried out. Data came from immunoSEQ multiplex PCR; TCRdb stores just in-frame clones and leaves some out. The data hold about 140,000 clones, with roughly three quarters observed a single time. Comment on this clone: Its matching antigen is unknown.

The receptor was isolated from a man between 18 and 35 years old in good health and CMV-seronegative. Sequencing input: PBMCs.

The CDR3 loop reads CATRVSSGNTIYF. In DNA, the CDR3 is TGTGCCACCAGAGTTAGTTCTGGAAACACCATATATTTT. The rearrangement uses TRBV10-3 and TRBJ1-3; D remains ambiguous. CDR3 length: 13 residues. Trimming cost V 10 bases and J 1 base, with 11 bases left between them. The germline CDR1 and CDR2 sequences are ENHRY and SYGVKD.